These T cell receptor beta chains were read from a single sample in a study of cytomegalovirus exposure and HLA in healthy donors. Produced via immunoSEQ multiplex PCR; TCRdb's table is partial and in-frame only. The sample lists 120,000 to 150,000 clones, approximately 88% occurring once. Source material: PBMCs. The origin of the receptors is a woman aged 40 to 50 in good health and CMV-seronegative. Each CDR3 is given with its conserved first and last residue. Each record gives: J gene, V gene, CDR3 protein.

>TRBJ2-5|TRBV5-1
CASRKLAGGLSWETQYF
>TRBJ2-3|TRBV30
CAWSRLEDTQYF
>TRBJ2-7|TRBV5-1
CASSSSGGGLASLEDEQYF
>TRBJ1-2|TRBV27
CASRLMGGDGGYTF
>TRBJ2-5|TRBV5-4
CASSLAGERERETQYF
>TRBJ1-2|TRBV6-6
CASTGIDYGYTF
>TRBJ2-5|TRBV7-2
CASSLGGWYQETQYF
>TRBJ1-3|TRBV9
CASSKQGSGNTIYF
>TRBJ2-7|TRBV20-1
CSVRVSYEQYF
>TRBJ1-4|TRBV4-3
CASSQDLTGTYEKLFF
>TRBJ2-5|TRBV7-3
CASSPSGTGAGETQYF
>TRBJ2-7|TRBV6-1
CASRLRDRGYEQYF
>TRBJ1-2|TRBV9
CASSVRGDFSGYTF
>TRBJ1-2|TRBV4-3
CASSQPGQGINGYTF
>TRBJ2-3|TRBV5-4
CASSLLAGSTDTQYF
>TRBJ2-1|TRBV11-2
CASSLGTLNEQFF
>TRBJ2-2|TRBV19
CASSIFTGSGELFF
>TRBJ1-1|TRBV9
CASSVVPGRNEAFF
>TRBJ2-1|TRBV4-1
CASSQMGARIADEQFF
>TRBJ2-5|TRBV7-9
CASSLGQAQETQYF
>NA|TRBV27
CASSLYQGIIYEQYF
>TRBJ2-1|TRBV28
CASSPPGQANEQFF
>TRBJ1-2|TRBV19
CASSEAYGWGYTF
>TRBJ2-1|TRBV27
CASSMREFGYEQFF
>TRBJ2-1|TRBV29-1
CSVEKTPGPGTSSYNEQFF
>TRBJ1-1|TRBV11-2
CASSLYGNTEAFF
>TRBJ1-5|TRBV7-8
CASSPRDIPHQPQHF